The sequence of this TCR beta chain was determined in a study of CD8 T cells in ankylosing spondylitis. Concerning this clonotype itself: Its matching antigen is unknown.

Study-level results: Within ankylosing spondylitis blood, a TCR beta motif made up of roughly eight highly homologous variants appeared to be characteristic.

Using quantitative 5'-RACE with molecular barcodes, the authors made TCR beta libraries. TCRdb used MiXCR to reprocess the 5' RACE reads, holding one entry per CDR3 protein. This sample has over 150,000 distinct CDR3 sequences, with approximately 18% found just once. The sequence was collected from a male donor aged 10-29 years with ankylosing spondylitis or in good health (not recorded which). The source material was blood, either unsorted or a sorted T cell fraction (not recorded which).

CDR3: CSAGISGRSTNEQFF. The CDR3 DNA follows: TGCAGTGCAGGGATCAGCGGGAGGAGTACAAATGAGCAGTTCTTC. The J gene is TRBJ2-1, the V gene TRBV20-1, with 9 bases lining up with TRBD2. CDR1 and CDR2 from the germline V gene are DFQATT and SNEGSKA (reference sequence). V lost 6 bases to trimming and J lost 7 bases; unmatched junction nucleotides: 13. The CDR3 runs 15 residues.